This entry is about one TCR beta chain. Its antigen is unknown. This entry comes from a study of shared clonotypes between healthy human individuals. Study-wide findings and caveats: The four-donor shared clonotypes exceeded non-shared clonotypes in generation probability, with non-shared ones scoring lower. Researchers sampled blood only, noting tissue repertoires likely differ.

Only in-frame clones appear in the TCRdb table, and some are missing; sequencing was by immunoSEQ multiplex PCR. The sample lists millions of clones, 93% occurring once. Trimming shortened V by 4 bases and J by 4 bases, and 20 bases separated the two germline ends. This CDR3 has 16 residues. In germline, CDR1 is SGHVS, CDR2 FQNEAQ. CD8 cells regarded as naive lacked CD45RO, were positively chosen for CCR7, and omitted terminally differentiated effector memory CD45RA+ cells. The sequenced sample consisted of naive CD8+ T cells from PBMCs. This chain uses TRBV7-8 with TRBJ2-7; D tentatively fits TRBD1 or TRBD2 (5 bases each). This receptor was obtained from a man between 18 and 29 years old in good health. Some clones in this sample may be carry-over from other donors' samples. The chain's CDR3 is CASSSYAGTPGYEQYF. In nucleotides, the CDR3 is TGTGCCAGCAGCTCATACGCCGGGACCCCAGGGTACGAGCAGTACTTC.